What follows are 20 T cell receptor beta chains derived from one specimen sequenced in a study of blood T cells in healthy people across ages. For the second PCR, which ran for about 7 to 11 cycles, a sample-barcoded 5' primer and a J-beta primer mix were used. TCRdb independently ran MiXCR on the 5' RACE reads; one entry per CDR3 protein. The sample records around 1.7 million distinct CDR3 sequences, 28% being singletons. The specimen was blood. The receptors originated from a woman in her 30s in good health.

This clonotype turned up a few times. The V call is TRBV15, the J call TRBJ2-7; no reliable D call. Germline V CDR1 and CDR2: LNHNV, YYDKDF (reference sequence). The V end lost 5 bases, the J end lost 6 bases, and 20 bases lay between the germline ends. This CDR3 contains 15 residues. CDR3 sequence: CATSSPGLSTGEQYF. The CDR3 DNA is TGTGCCACCAGCTCCCCGGGTCTCTCTACGGGCGAGCAGTACTTC.

This clonotype was observed a handful of times. This chain joins TRBV15 and TRBJ2-3; TRBD1 aligns across 8 bases. CDR3 length equals 16 residues. J gave up 2 bases and V 1 base, and 5 bases lay outside the gene matches. Germline V CDR1 and CDR2: LNHNV, YYDKDF (reference sequence). CDR3 nucleotides: TGTGCCACCAGCAGAGCTACAGGGGGGACCACAGATACGCAGTATTTT. It is translated as CATSRATGGTTDTQYF. The whole variable domain, remainder taken from reference TRBV15 and TRBJ2-3, is DAMVIQNPRYQVTQFGKPVTLSCSQTLNHNVMYWYQQKSSQAPKLLFHYYDKDFNNEADTPDNFQSRRPNTSFCFLDIRSPGLGDTAMYLCATSRATGGTTDTQYFGPGTRLTVL.

This clonotype has a handful of counts. The V and J genes are TRBV6-5 and TRBJ1-6; D is undetermined. The length of the CDR3 is 15 residues. Germline CDR1 and CDR2: MNHEY and SVGAGI. Trimming shortened V by 2 bases and J by 3 bases, and 8 bases separated the two germline ends. CDR3 sequence reads: CASSYAEVYNSPLHF. The CDR3 region has the DNA TGTGCCAGCAGTTACGCGGAGGTCTATAATTCACCCCTCCACTTT.

This clonotype showed up just a few times. The chain couples TRBV15 to TRBJ1-2; D may be TRBD1 (5 bases). Trimming stripped 8 bases from V and 3 bases from J, with 13 bases between. This CDR3 comprises 13 residues. Germline CDR1 is LNHNV and CDR2 is YYDKDF (reference sequence). The DNA of the CDR3 is TGTGCCACCGAACAACCAGGGTACTATGGCTACACCTTC. It codes for CATEQPGYYGYTF.

In its sample, this clonotype was seen a few times. The chain joins TRBV12-3 or TRBV12-4 to TRBJ2-3; D ambiguous. The CDR3 spans 13 residues. Trimming removed 4 bases at V and 7 bases at J, with 12 bases between. Here the CDR3 DNA reads TGTGCCAGCAGTTCACTCGGCGCGTATACGCAGTATTTT. Translated, it gives CASSSLGAYTQYF.

This clonotype was observed a few times. This chain connects TRBV2 to TRBJ2-5; D gene uncertain. The germline gives CDR1 SNHLY, CDR2 FYNNEI. The CDR3 runs to 14 residues. Trimming took 2 bases from V and 6 from J, leaving 13 bases between them. The CDR3 loop reads CASSESTAGQTQYF. The DNA for the CDR3 is TGTGCCAGCAGTGAATCGACGGCCGGGCAGACCCAGTACTTC.

This clonotype has more than one count but fewer than ten. The V and J genes are TRBV20-1 and TRBJ1-2; possible D gene TRBD1, 6 bases. Germline CDR1 and CDR2: DFQATT and SNEGSKA (reference sequence). The CDR3 is made up of 12 amino acids. The germline V and J ends were trimmed by 5 bases and 8 bases, with 15 bases remaining between them. The CDR3 here is CSAARGAQGYTF. CDR3 DNA: TGCAGTGCTGCCCGGGGGGCGCAAGGCTACACCTTC.

This chain uses TRBV7-9 with TRBJ1-5; D ambiguous. V was shortened by 3 bases and J by 7 bases, with 7 bases between the two germline ends. This CDR3 contains 12 residues. The V gene's germline CDR1 is SEHNR and CDR2 FQNEAQ (reference sequence). Here the CDR3 reads CASSLDAQPQHF. CDR3 DNA: TGTGCCAGCAGCTTGGACGCGCAGCCCCAGCATTTT.

This clonotype was counted at least ten times. This chain connects TRBV2 to TRBJ2-5, with TRBD2 matching 10 bases. CDR1 is SNHLY and CDR2 is FYNNEI in the germline V gene. Trimming at V came to 6 bases and at J to 4 bases, leaving 5 bases not matched to a gene. The CDR3 contains 14 residues. The CDR3 spells CASRGGTSVETQYF. The DNA of the CDR3 is TGTGCCAGCAGGGGAGGGACTAGCGTAGAGACCCAGTACTTC.

This clonotype showed up just once. The chain employs TRBV20-1 and TRBJ2-3; 8 nucleotides match TRBD1. The germline gives CDR1 DFQATT, CDR2 SNEGSKA (reference sequence). The CDR3 has 15 residues. Losses at the gene ends were 3 bases for V and 4 bases for J; bases not matched to a gene: 9. CDR3 amino acids: CSARGDRGDADTQYF. CDR3 nucleotide sequence: TGCAGTGCTAGGGGAGACAGGGGTGATGCAGATACGCAGTATTTT.

The V call is TRBV5-6, the J call TRBJ2-4; 11 nucleotides align to TRBD2. Germline V gene data show CDR1 as SGHDT and CDR2 as YYEEEE. CDR3 size: 17 residues. The V gene end was trimmed by 4 bases and the J gene end by 7 bases; junction bases not matched to a gene: 13. The CDR3 here is CASSPSPLAGGHNIQYF. For the CDR3, the DNA is TGTGCCAGCAGCCCCAGCCCATTAGCGGGGGGGCATAACATTCAGTACTTC.

This clonotype appeared a single time. The rearrangement links TRBV28 to TRBJ2-1, with 12 bases lining up with TRBD1. The V segment lost 6 bases and the J segment 9 bases; nucleotides outside the gene matches: 9. Germline V gene data show CDR1 as MDHEN and CDR2 as SYDVKM. This CDR3 contains 15 residues. In DNA form, the CDR3 reads TGTGCCAGCAGGGAGGGACAGGGGGCCCCCACTGAGCAGTTCTTC. Residues: CASREGQGAPTEQFF.

This clonotype occurred a few times. V and J are TRBV7-9 and TRBJ2-3, with 7 bases fitting TRBD1. J lost 3 bases, V lost 5 bases, and 8 bases had no gene match. CDR3 size: 15 residues. CDR1 is SEHNR, CDR2 FQNEAQ, per germline (reference sequence). The DNA for the CDR3 is TGTGCCAGCAGCCTCTTACAGGGGTGGACAGATACGCAGTATTTT. It is translated as CASSLLQGWTDTQYF.

This clonotype was counted only a few times. The V call is TRBV18, the J call TRBJ2-3, with D possibly being TRBD2 (5 bases). The CDR3 is 12 amino acids. Per germline, CDR1 KGHSH and CDR2 LQKENI. The V end was cut by 2 bases, the J end by 11 bases, with 11 bases between. The CDR3 DNA is TGTGCCAGCTCACCAGGTGCGGAGGAGCAGTATTTT. Its protein is CASSPGAEEQYF.

The rearrangement links TRBV12-3 or TRBV12-4 to TRBJ1-1; possible D gene TRBD1, 6 bases. CDR3 length: 13 amino acids. V shed 5 bases and J shed 11 bases, with 18 bases lying between them. The CDR3 region is CASSNLYRAAAFF. The CDR3 bases are TGTGCCAGCAGTAACCTTTACAGGGCAGCCGCTTTCTTT.

This clonotype was seen many times. The chain uses TRBV20-1 and TRBJ2-5; D uncertain. The CDR3 loop spans 13 amino acids. Trimming pared 5 bases from V and 5 bases from J, leaving 15 bases between. From germline, CDR1 is DFQATT and CDR2 SNEGSKA (reference sequence). The CDR3 protein is CSALRPDAETQYF. The DNA for the CDR3 is TGCAGTGCTCTTAGACCAGATGCGGAGACCCAGTACTTC.

Many counts were recorded for this clonotype. The chain couples TRBV4-1 to TRBJ2-1, with D possibly being TRBD2 (6 bases). The CDR3 loop spans 16 amino acids. Germline V CDR1 and CDR2: MGHRA, YSYEKL. The V end was cut by 0 bases, the J end by 1 base, with 10 bases between. The CDR3 DNA reads TGCGCCAGCAGCCAAGAGGCGGGAACATCCTACAATGAGCAGTTCTTC. Its protein is CASSQEAGTSYNEQFF.

This clonotype appeared a few times. CDR3 coding DNA: TGCAGCGTTGAAGATAGGGCAGGGGCCCTGGATGGCTACACCTTC. Protein: CSVEDRAGALDGYTF. The chain couples TRBV29-1 to TRBJ1-2; D possibly corresponds to TRBD1 (6 bases). The CDR3 has 15 amino acids. V was trimmed by 0 bases and J by 6 bases, leaving 17 bases between them. CDR1 SQVTM and CDR2 ANQGSEA come from the germline V gene.

About this clonotype itself: One end of the junction is discordant with germline, which a read error may explain. The J gene is TRBJ2-5, the V gene TRBV15; no firm D call. The CDR3 extends over 13 amino acids. Germline V gives CDR1 LNHNV, CDR2 YYDKDF (reference sequence). The CDR3 region is CATSREPKEIQYF. The CDR3 nucleotides are TGTGCCACCAGCAGAGAGCCGAAAGAGATCCAGTACTTC.

This clonotype was found many times. The rearrangement links TRBV6-6 to TRBJ2-3; D remains unclear. CDR3 length: 13 residues. Per germline, CDR1 MNHNY and CDR2 SVGAGI (reference sequence). Trimming took off 2 bases at V and 4 bases at J, with 7 bases between the two ends. The CDR3 is CASSYQSSDTQYF. For the CDR3, the DNA is TGTGCCAGCAGTTACCAAAGTTCAGATACGCAGTATTTT.